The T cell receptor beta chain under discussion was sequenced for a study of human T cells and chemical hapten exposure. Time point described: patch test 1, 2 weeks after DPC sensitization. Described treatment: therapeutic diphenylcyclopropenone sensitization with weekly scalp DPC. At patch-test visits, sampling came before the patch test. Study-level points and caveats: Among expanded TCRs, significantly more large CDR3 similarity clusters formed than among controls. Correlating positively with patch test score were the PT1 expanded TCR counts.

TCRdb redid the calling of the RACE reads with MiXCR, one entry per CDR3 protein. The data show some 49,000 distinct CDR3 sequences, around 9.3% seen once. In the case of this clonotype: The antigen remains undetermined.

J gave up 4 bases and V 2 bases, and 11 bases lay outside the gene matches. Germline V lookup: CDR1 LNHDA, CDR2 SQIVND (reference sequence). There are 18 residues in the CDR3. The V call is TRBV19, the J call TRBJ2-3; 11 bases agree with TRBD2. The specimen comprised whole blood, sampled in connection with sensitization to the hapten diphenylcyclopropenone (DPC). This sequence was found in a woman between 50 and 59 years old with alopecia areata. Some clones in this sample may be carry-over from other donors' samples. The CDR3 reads CASSITTSGRAGPDTQYF. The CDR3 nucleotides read TGTGCCAGTAGTATAACCACTAGCGGGAGAGCGGGCCCAGATACGCAGTATTTT.